The source of this T cell receptor (beta chain) is a study of identical twins. V trimming: 6 bases; J trimming: 2 bases; junction bases outside the gene matches: 5. The CDR3 sequence is 15 residues long. Germline V gene sequence: CDR1 KGHSH, CDR2 LQKENI. In every case, the donor was a healthy Caucasian. Unique molecular identifiers were in the cDNA, with template-switch universal primer binding. A single record per CDR3 protein comes from TCRdb applying MiXCR to the 5' RACE reads. Of just over 450,000 distinct CDR3 sequences in the sample, 12% to 15% were seen once. Separately, the same data were catalogued under a study of yellow fever vaccine responses in identical twins.

The TCR comes from a young woman in good health. The chain joins TRBV18 to TRBJ2-2; 8 positions match TRBD2. Sequencing was performed on CD4+ T cells sorted from blood. CDR3 DNA: TGTGCCAGCTCGTCGGGACTAGATAACACCGGGGAGCTGTTTTTT. Translating gives CASSSGLDNTGELFF.